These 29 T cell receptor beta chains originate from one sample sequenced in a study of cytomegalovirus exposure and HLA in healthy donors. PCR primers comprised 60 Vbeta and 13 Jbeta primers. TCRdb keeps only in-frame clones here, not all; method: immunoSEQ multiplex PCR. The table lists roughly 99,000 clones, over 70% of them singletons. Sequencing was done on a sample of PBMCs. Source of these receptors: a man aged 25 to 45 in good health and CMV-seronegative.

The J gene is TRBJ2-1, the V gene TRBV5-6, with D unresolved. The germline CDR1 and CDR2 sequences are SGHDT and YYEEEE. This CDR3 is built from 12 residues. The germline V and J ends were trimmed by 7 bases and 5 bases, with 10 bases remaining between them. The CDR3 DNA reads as TGTGCCAGCCTAGAAGCTGACAATGAGCAGTTCTTC. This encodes CASLEADNEQFF.

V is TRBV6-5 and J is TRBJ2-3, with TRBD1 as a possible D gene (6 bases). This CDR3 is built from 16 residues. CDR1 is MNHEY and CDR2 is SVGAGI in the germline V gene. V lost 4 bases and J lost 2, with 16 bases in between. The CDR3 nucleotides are TGTGCCAGCAGTTCAGCGACGGACAGTCACACAGATACGCAGTATTTT. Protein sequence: CASSSATDSHTDTQYF.

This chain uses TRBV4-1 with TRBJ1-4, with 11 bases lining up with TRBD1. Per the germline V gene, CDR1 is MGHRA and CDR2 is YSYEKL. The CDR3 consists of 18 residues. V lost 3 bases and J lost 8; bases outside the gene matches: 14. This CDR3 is CASSQQLRGTGGVEKLFF. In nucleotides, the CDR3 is TGCGCCAGCAGCCAGCAACTAAGGGGGACAGGGGGGGTGGAAAAACTGTTTTTT.

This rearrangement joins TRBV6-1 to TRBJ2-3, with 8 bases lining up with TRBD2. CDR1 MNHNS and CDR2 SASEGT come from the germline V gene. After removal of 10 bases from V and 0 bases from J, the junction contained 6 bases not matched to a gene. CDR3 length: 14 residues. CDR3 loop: CAIQRGISTDTQYF. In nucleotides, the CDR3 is TGTGCCATCCAGCGGGGGATTAGCACAGATACGCAGTATTTT.

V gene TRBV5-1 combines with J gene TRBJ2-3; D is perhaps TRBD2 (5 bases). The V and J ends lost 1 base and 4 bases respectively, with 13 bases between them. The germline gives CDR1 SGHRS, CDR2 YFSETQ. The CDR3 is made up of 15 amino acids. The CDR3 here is CASSLPGGSSDTQYF. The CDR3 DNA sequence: TGCGCCAGCAGCTTGCCCGGAGGTAGCTCAGATACGCAGTATTTT.

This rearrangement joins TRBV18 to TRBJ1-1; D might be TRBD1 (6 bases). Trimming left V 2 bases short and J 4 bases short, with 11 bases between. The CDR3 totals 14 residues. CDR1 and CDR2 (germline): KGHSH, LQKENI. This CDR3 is CASSPGGFGTEAFF. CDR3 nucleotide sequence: TGTGCCAGCTCACCAGGGGGCTTTGGCACTGAAGCTTTCTTT.

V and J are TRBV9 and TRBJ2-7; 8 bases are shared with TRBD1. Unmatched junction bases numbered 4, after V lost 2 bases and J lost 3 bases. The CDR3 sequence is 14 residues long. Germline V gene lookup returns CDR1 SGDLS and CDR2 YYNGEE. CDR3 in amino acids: CASSVGQGVYEQYF. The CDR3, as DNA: TGTGCCAGCAGCGTCGGACAGGGAGTCTACGAGCAGTACTTC.

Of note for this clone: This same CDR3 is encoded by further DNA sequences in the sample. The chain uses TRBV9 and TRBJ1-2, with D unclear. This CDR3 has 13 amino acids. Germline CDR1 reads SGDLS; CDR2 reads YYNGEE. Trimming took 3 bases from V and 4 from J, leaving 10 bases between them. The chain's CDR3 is CASSGSGSYGYTF. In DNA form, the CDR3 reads TGTGCCAGCAGCGGATCGGGAAGCTATGGCTACACCTTC. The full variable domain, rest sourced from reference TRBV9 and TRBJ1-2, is DSGVTQTPKHLITATGQRVTLRCSPRSGDLSVYWYQQSLDQGLQFLIQYYNGEERAKGNILERFSAQQFPDLHSELNLSSLELGDSALYFCASSGSGSYGYTFGSGTRLTVV.

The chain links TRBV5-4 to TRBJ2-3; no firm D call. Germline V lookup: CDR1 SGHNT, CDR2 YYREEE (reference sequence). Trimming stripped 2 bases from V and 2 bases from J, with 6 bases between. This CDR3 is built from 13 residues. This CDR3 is CASSFPNTDTQYF. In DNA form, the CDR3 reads TGTGCCAGCAGCTTCCCCAACACAGATACGCAGTATTTT.

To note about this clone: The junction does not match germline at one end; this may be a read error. CDR3 sequence (DNA): TGTGCTAGCAGCTTAGCAGGCGGGCAAGAGACCCAGTACTTC. Encoded protein: CASSLAGGQETQYF. This chain connects TRBV7-7 to TRBJ2-5; possible D gene TRBD2, 5 bases. Germline lookup yields CDR1 SSHAT and CDR2 FNYEAQ (reference sequence). The CDR3 extends over 14 amino acids.

The CDR3 reads CASSLGETYNEQFF. CDR3 sequence (DNA): TGCGCCAGCAGCTTGGGCGAAACCTACAATGAGCAGTTCTTC. This chain joins TRBV5-1 and TRBJ2-1; no reliable D call. The CDR3 has 14 residues. The ends were cut back, 0 bases at V and 2 bases at J, with 6 bases in the middle. CDR1 and CDR2 (germline): SGHRS, YFSETQ.

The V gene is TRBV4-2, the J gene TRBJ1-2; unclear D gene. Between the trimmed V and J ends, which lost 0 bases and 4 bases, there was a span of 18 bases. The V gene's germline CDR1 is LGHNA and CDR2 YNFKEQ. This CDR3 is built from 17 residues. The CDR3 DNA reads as TGTGCCAGCAGCCAAGATTTGACCCGGGAGGACGGCTATGGCTACACCTTC. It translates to CASSQDLTREDGYGYTF.

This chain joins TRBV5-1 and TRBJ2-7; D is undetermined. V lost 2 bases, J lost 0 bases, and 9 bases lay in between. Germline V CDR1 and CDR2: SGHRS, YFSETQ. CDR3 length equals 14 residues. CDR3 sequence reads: CASSFDHTSYEQYF. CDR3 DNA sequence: TGCGCCAGCAGCTTTGATCACACCTCCTACGAGCAGTACTTC.

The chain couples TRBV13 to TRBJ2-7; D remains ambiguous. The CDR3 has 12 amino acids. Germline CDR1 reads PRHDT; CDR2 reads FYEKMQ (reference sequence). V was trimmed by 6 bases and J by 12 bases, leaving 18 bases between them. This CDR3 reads CASSFRGSEVYF. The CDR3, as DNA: TGTGCCAGCAGTTTTAGAGGTTCTGAGGTGTACTTC.

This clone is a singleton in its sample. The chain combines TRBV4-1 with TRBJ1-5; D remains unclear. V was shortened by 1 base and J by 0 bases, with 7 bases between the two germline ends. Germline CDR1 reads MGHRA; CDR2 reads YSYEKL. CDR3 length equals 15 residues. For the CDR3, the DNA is TGCGCCAGCAGCCAAGGAGGTAATAGCAATCAGCCCCAGCATTTT. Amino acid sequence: CASSQGGNSNQPQHF.

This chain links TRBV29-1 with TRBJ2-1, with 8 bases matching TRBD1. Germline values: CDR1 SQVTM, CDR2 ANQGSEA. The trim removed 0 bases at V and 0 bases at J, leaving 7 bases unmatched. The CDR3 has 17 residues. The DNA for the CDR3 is TGCAGCGTTGAAGATACTTTGGACAGGGACTCCTACAATGAGCAGTTCTTC. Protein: CSVEDTLDRDSYNEQFF.

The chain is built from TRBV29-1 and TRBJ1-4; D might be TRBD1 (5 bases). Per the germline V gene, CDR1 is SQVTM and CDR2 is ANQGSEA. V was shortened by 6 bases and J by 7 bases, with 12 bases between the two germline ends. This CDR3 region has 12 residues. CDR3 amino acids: CSVHGGGEKLFF. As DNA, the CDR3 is TGCAGCGTACATGGGGGGGGTGAAAAACTGTTTTTT.

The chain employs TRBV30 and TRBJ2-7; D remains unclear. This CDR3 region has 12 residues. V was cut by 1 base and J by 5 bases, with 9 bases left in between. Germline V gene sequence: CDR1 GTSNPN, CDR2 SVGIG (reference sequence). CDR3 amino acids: CAWSAQVNEQYF. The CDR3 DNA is TGTGCCTGGAGTGCCCAGGTAAACGAGCAGTACTTC.

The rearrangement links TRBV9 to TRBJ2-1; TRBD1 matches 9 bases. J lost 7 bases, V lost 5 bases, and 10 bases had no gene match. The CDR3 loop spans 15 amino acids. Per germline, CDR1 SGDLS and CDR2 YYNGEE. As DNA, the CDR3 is TGTGCCAGCAGTCCAAGTCGACAGGGGGGGAATGAGCAGTTCTTC. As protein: CASSPSRQGGNEQFF.

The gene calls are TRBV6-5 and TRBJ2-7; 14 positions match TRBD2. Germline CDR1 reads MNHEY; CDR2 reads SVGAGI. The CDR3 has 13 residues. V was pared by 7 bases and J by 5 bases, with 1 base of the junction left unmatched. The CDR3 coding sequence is TGTGCCAGCATGGGACTAGCGGGAGACGAGCAGTACTTC. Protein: CASMGLAGDEQYF.

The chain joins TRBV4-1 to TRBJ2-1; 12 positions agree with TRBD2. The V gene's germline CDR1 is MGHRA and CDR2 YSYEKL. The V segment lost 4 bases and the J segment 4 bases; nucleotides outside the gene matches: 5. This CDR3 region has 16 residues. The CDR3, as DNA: TGCGCCAGCAGCCTCTTACTAGCGGGGGGTTACAATGAGCAGTTCTTC. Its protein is CASSLLLAGGYNEQFF.

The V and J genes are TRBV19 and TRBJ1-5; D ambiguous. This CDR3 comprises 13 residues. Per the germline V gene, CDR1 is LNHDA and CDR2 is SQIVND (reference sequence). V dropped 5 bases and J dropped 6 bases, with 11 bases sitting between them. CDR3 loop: CASSSQFVQPQHF. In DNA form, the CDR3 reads TGTGCCAGTAGTTCCCAGTTTGTTCAGCCCCAGCATTTT.

Here the CDR3 reads CASTLAGNEQFF. CDR3 bases: TGTGCCAGCACCCTAGCCGGCAATGAGCAGTTCTTC. V and J are TRBV6-1 and TRBJ2-1; a possible D gene is TRBD2 (5 bases). The CDR3 spans 12 residues. Germline lookup yields CDR1 MNHNS and CDR2 SASEGT. Trimming pared 7 bases from V and 6 bases from J, leaving 10 bases between.

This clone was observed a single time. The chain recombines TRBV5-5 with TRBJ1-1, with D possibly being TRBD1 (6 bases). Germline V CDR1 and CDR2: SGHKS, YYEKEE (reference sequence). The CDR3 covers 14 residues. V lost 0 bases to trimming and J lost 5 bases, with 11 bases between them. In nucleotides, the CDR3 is TGTGCCAGCAGCTTGGGAGGGGGAGCGACTGAAGCTTTCTTT. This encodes CASSLGGGATEAFF.

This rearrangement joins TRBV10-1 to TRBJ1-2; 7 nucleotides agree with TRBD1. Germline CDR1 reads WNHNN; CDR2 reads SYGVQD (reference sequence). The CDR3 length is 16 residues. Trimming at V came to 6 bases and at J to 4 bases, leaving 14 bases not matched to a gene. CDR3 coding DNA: TGCGCCAGCAGGGGCCCCGGGGACAGTACCATCTATGGCTACACCTTC. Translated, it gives CASRGPGDSTIYGYTF.

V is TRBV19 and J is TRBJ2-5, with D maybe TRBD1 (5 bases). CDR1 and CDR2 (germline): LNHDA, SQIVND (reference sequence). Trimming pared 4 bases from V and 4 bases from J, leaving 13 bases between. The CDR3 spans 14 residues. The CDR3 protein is CASSTHRGGETQYF. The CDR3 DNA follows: TGTGCCAGTAGTACTCATAGGGGTGGAGAGACCCAGTACTTC.

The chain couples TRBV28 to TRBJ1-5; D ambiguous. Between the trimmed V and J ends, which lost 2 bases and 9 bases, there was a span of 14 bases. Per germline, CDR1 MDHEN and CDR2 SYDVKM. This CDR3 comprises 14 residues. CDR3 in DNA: TGTGCCAGCAGTTTAAGATCCATCTCAGGGCCCCAGCATTTT. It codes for CASSLRSISGPQHF. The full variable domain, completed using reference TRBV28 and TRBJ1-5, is DVKVTQSSRYLVKRTGEKVFLECVQDMDHENMFWYRQDPGLGLRLIYFSYDVKMKEKGDIPEGYSVSREKKERFSLILESASTNQTSMYLCASSLRSISGPQHFGDGTRLSIL.

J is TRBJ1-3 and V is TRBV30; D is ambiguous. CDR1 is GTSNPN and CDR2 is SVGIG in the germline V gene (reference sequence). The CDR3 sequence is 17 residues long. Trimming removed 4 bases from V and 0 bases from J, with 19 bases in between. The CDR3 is CAWKNWADRYSGNTIYF. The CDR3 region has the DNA TGTGCCTGGAAGAACTGGGCCGATCGATACTCTGGAAACACCATATATTTT.

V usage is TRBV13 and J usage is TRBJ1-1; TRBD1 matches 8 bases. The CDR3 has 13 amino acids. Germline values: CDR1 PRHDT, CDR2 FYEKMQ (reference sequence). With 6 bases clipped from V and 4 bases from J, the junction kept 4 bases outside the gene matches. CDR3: CASRLTGGTEAFF. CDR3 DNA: TGTGCCAGCAGACTAACAGGGGGCACTGAAGCTTTCTTT.